A selection of T cell receptor beta chains follows, all from one sample in a study of blood T cell repertoires in COVID-19. Repertoires were generated with immunoSEQ multiplex PCR, while TCRdb's copy carries only in-frame clones and drops some. The sample lists roughly 500,000 clones, roughly 90% seen once, with 1.5% to 2% in the top ten. The sample consisted of PBMCs or T cells enriched from blood (not recorded which). The source of these receptors is a woman aged 40 to 50 who had recovered from COVID-19. Each CDR3 is given with its conserved first and last residue.

j_call v_call cdr3_aa
TRBJ2-7 TRBV11-3 CASSLPNSAVIEQYF
TRBJ2-2 TRBV29-1 CSVETANTGELFF
TRBJ1-2 TRBV3-1/TRBV3-2 CASSQEGQGPYGYTF
TRBJ2-1 TRBV6-4 CASSPSGNAYNEQFF
TRBJ1-6 TRBV12-3/TRBV12-4 CASSSYNSPLHF
TRBJ1-1 TRBV6-5 CASSYSPGWNTEAFF
TRBJ2-7 TRBV6-1 CASSELAGEFYEQYF
TRBJ1-5 TRBV19 CASSTGHLNQPQHF
TRBJ2-5 TRBV11-3 CASSSGGTWYF
TRBJ2-7 TRBV19 CASRTSGTTYEQYF
TRBJ1-4 TRBV27 CASSPSTGGREKLFF
TRBJ2-1 TRBV29-1 CSVDWGQYEVYNEQFF
TRBJ1-2 TRBV7-9 CASSLAGQSYGYTF
TRBJ2-3 TRBV7-9 CASSPTLAGTTDTQYF
TRBJ2-1 TRBV27 CASSLLASGSYNEQFF
TRBJ2-7 TRBV6-5 CASSFTYEQYF
TRBJ1-4 TRBV4-3 CASSHREKLFF
TRBJ2-2 TRBV11-3 CASRLGAGELFF
TRBJ2-3 TRBV5-4 CASSLGLAGVDTQYF
TRBJ2-3 TRBV19 CASRAKHGGRVGDTQYF
TRBJ2-5 TRBV7-2 CASSQPGQGGLKETQYF
TRBJ1-1 TRBV12-3/TRBV12-4 CASSRSNTEAFF
TRBJ2-5 TRBV5-4 CASTIDDGLETQYF
TRBJ1-5 TRBV5-1 CASSLVVEGSNQPQHF
TRBJ2-5 TRBV4-1 CASGETSGSGETQYF
TRBJ1-2 TRBV27 CASRSKQNLYGYTF
TRBJ2-1 TRBV19 CASSILAENYNEQFF
TRBJ1-4 TRBV6-5 CASSYLPEGNEKLFF
TRBJ2-5 TRBV29-1 CSASGTGGVGWETQYF
TRBJ1-2 TRBV19 CASQAWARSERGYTF
TRBJ2-3 TRBV4-3 CASSQRPSRAGGADTQYF
TRBJ2-5 TRBV18 CASSPPVAGFQETQYF
TRBJ1-6 TRBV7-9 CASSLTGNAAPLHF
TRBJ2-7 TRBV21-1 CASTQHRDRDYEQYF
TRBJ2-1 TRBV9 CASSVKTGTTDGEQFF
TRBJ2-6 TRBV24-1 CATSDEDRGPGANVLTF
TRBJ1-3 TRBV11-3 CASSLYSLGNTIYF
TRBJ1-2 TRBV5-1 CASSVQGQGRDGYTF
TRBJ1-4 TRBV18 CASSPPTGGGNEKLFF
TRBJ2-5 TRBV3-1/TRBV3-2 CASSPPGAGEGETQYF
TRBJ2-7 TRBV27 CASSLGVGGSGNEQYF
TRBJ2-7 TRBV6-5 CASSQGLADREQYF
TRBJ1-5 TRBV19 CASSIGRLGNQPQHF
TRBJ2-7 TRBV19 CASSKGQSEQYF
TRBJ2-7 TRBV20-1 CSAWDSYEQYF
TRBJ2-3 TRBV9 CASSVAVSTDTQYF
TRBJ1-1 TRBV10-3 CAISDQGGNTEAFF
TRBJ1-3 TRBV9 CASSASTSGNTIYF
TRBJ1-2 TRBV2 CASQASSYGYTF
TRBJ2-1 TRBV7-9 CASSLLAGANNEQFF
TRBJ2-2 TRBV27 CASKAVGELFF
TRBJ2-1 TRBV6-5 CASSFSTGGEQFF
TRBJ1-1 TRBV6-4 CASSDGPTSQAFF
TRBJ1-2 TRBV5-1 CASSLVRVEEGYTF
TRBJ2-2 TRBV5-1 CASCPLAGVGTGELFF
TRBJ2-7 TRBV5-4 CASSLDSGARTYEQYF
TRBJ2-4 TRBV19 CASTVQPGNIQYF
TRBJ1-1 TRBV6-5 CASSMTGERTEAFF
TRBJ2-5 TRBV3-1/TRBV3-2 CASSQDYRGRGTQYF